Listed below are T cell receptor beta chains from one sample, sequenced in a study of tumor-infiltrating lymphocytes in primary liver carcinoma. MiXCR, run by TCRdb on the multiplex PCR reads, gives a single entry per CDR3 protein. The sample holds about 180,000 distinct CDR3 sequences, 50% to 75% seen once. The material sequenced was peripheral blood. The receptors originated from a man in his forties or fifties with primary liver carcinoma and hepatitis B virus infection. CDR3s include the opening cysteine and the closing phenylalanine or tryptophan. Fields, in order: V gene, D gene, clone size, J gene, CDR3 DNA, CDR3 protein. The D gene is left open where the match is weak. The size entry is marked missing in some rows and otherwise reads once, few, many or a size class.

V gene: TRBV6-1
D gene: TRBD2
clone size: .
J gene: TRBJ2-1
CDR3 DNA: TGTGCCACCCGAGGGAGGGAGGGTGACAATGAGCAGTTCTTC
CDR3 protein: CATRGREGDNEQFF

V gene: TRBV28
D gene: TRBD2
clone size: .
J gene: TRBJ2-3
CDR3 DNA: TGTGCCAGCAGTTTCCTAACGGGAGGGAGGGAGGCAGATACGCAGTATTTT
CDR3 protein: CASSFLTGGREADTQYF

V gene: TRBV11-1
D gene: TRBD1
clone size: many
J gene: TRBJ1-5
CDR3 DNA: TGTGCCAGCAGCTGGGGACAGGGGGGCGGTCAGCCCCAGCATTTT
CDR3 protein: CASSWGQGGGQPQHF

V gene: TRBV11-2
D gene: .
clone size: many
J gene: TRBJ2-2
CDR3 DNA: TGTGCCAGCAGCTCCTACCGGAGCTTAGGGGCCGGGGAGCTGTTTTTT
CDR3 protein: CASSSYRSLGAGELFF

V gene: TRBV11-2
D gene: .
clone size: .
J gene: TRBJ2-6
CDR3 DNA: TGTGCCAGCAGCCCCGACCTCGGGACGCGGGAGGCCAACGTCCTGACTTTC
CDR3 protein: CASSPDLGTREANVLTF

V gene: TRBV6-1
D gene: .
clone size: few
J gene: TRBJ2-7
CDR3 DNA: TGTGCCAGCAGAACACCGGCCGCCGACCTAACTTCCTACGAGCAGTACTTC
CDR3 protein: CASRTPAADLTSYEQYF

V gene: TRBV11-2
D gene: .
clone size: many
J gene: TRBJ2-1
CDR3 DNA: TGTGCCAGCAGCTTAGACAGGGGTGGGTACAATGAGCAGTTCTTC
CDR3 protein: CASSLDRGGYNEQFF

V gene: TRBV29-1
D gene: .
clone size: many
J gene: TRBJ1-1
CDR3 DNA: TGCAGCGGCTCATACAGAGACACTGAAGCTTTCTTT
CDR3 protein: CSGSYRDTEAFF

V gene: TRBV4-1
D gene: TRBD1
clone size: few
J gene: TRBJ2-7
CDR3 DNA: TGCGCCAGCAGCCAAGAGGGCCCTGGACAGGGGGCCTACGAGCAGTACTTC
CDR3 protein: CASSQEGPGQGAYEQYF

V gene: TRBV10-3
D gene: TRBD2
clone size: .
J gene: TRBJ2-1
CDR3 DNA: TGTGCCACCATGCGGCCTAGCGGATACAATGAGCAATTCTTC
CDR3 protein: CATMRPSGYNEQFF

V gene: TRBV4-1
D gene: .
clone size: .
J gene: TRBJ2-7
CDR3 DNA: TGCGCCAGCAGCCAAGATGGCGCGGTAGGGACCGAGCAGTACTTC
CDR3 protein: CASSQDGAVGTEQYF

V gene: TRBV6-5
D gene: .
clone size: few
J gene: TRBJ1-1
CDR3 DNA: TGTGCCAGCAGTTACTCAAGCCAGGGTAGCACTGAAGCTTTCTTT
CDR3 protein: CASSYSSQGSTEAFF

V gene: TRBV12-3/TRBV12-4
D gene: TRBD2
clone size: once
J gene: TRBJ2-1
CDR3 DNA: TGTGCCAGCAGTTTAGGAGACTTAGCGGGGAGCTCCTACAATGAGCAGTTCTTC
CDR3 protein: CASSLGDLAGSSYNEQFF

V gene: TRBV12-3/TRBV12-4
D gene: .
clone size: once
J gene: TRBJ2-1
CDR3 DNA: TGTGGCAGCAAACAACTAGGGGGGCTTGAGCAGTTCTTC
CDR3 protein: CGSKQLGGLEQFF

V gene: TRBV12-5
D gene: .
clone size: few
J gene: TRBJ2-1
CDR3 DNA: TGTGCTAGTGGTTTGTCAGGGGGGAATGAGCAGTTCTTC
CDR3 protein: CASGLSGGNEQFF

V gene: TRBV11-2
D gene: TRBD1
clone size: once
J gene: TRBJ2-1
CDR3 DNA: TGTGCCAGTAGCATCGGACAGGGACTCTCCTACGATGAGCAGTTCTTC
CDR3 protein: CASSIGQGLSYDEQFF

V gene: TRBV12-3/TRBV12-4
D gene: .
clone size: .
J gene: TRBJ2-1
CDR3 DNA: TGTGCCAGCAGTTTGACTAGAGCCAATAAGCAGTTCTTC
CDR3 protein: CASSLTRANKQFF

V gene: TRBV11-2
D gene: TRBD1
clone size: many
J gene: TRBJ2-1
CDR3 DNA: TGTGCCAGCAGCTCAGGACAGGGGAATGAGCAGTTCTTC
CDR3 protein: CASSSGQGNEQFF

V gene: TRBV10-2
D gene: .
clone size: .
J gene: TRBJ1-5
CDR3 DNA: TGCGCCAGCAGTGGACGTCAGGGGTCGGATCAGCCCCAGCATTTT
CDR3 protein: CASSGRQGSDQPQHF

V gene: TRBV4-1
D gene: TRBD1
clone size: .
J gene: TRBJ2-5
CDR3 DNA: TGCGCCAGCAGCCAAAGGACAGGGGACCATGAGACACAGTACTTC
CDR3 protein: CASSQRTGDHETQYF

V gene: TRBV14
D gene: .
clone size: .
J gene: TRBJ2-2
CDR3 DNA: TGTGCCAGCAGCCAAGGGGGGGCGTGGACCGGCGAGCTGTTTTTT
CDR3 protein: CASSQGGAWTGELFF

V gene: TRBV11-2
D gene: .
clone size: many
J gene: TRBJ2-1
CDR3 DNA: TGTGCCAGCAGCTTCTGGGGGGCTGAGCAGTTCTTC
CDR3 protein: CASSFWGAEQFF

V gene: TRBV10-3
D gene: TRBD1
clone size: .
J gene: TRBJ2-7
CDR3 DNA: TGTGCCATCACTGAGTCCCCCCTCCAGACCGGGACAGGGAACTACGGGCAGTACTTC
CDR3 protein: CAITESPLQTGTGNYGQYF

V gene: TRBV7-8
D gene: .
clone size: .
J gene: TRBJ1-1
CDR3 DNA: TGTGCCAGCACCAACAACGTGGGGAACACTGAAGCTTTCTTT
CDR3 protein: CASTNNVGNTEAFF

V gene: TRBV6-5
D gene: TRBD1
clone size: few
J gene: TRBJ1-2
CDR3 DNA: TGTGCCAGCAGTTACAACACCGGGACAGGGTTTGGCTACACCTTC
CDR3 protein: CASSYNTGTGFGYTF

V gene: TRBV6-6
D gene: .
clone size: once
J gene: TRBJ1-2
CDR3 DNA: TGTGCCAGCAGTTATAGGTCCGTTCAGGGGAGTGGCTACACCTTC
CDR3 protein: CASSYRSVQGSGYTF

V gene: TRBV10-1
D gene: .
clone size: .
J gene: TRBJ2-1
CDR3 DNA: TGCGCCAGCAGTGAAAATGACTATGAGCAGTTCTTC
CDR3 protein: CASSENDYEQFF

V gene: TRBV14
D gene: TRBD1
clone size: many
J gene: TRBJ2-1
CDR3 DNA: TGTGCCAGCAGCCAGTTTGGACAGGGATGGAATGAGCAGTTCTTC
CDR3 protein: CASSQFGQGWNEQFF

V gene: TRBV10-3
D gene: .
clone size: few
J gene: TRBJ2-7
CDR3 DNA: TGTGCCATCAGTGAGTCTAATCAGGGCCACGAGCAGTACTTC
CDR3 protein: CAISESNQGHEQYF

V gene: TRBV11-2
D gene: .
clone size: many
J gene: TRBJ2-1
CDR3 DNA: TGTGCCAGCAGCTTAACCCGACTGAGCTCCTACAATGAGCAGTTCTTC
CDR3 protein: CASSLTRLSSYNEQFF